This T cell receptor beta chain was captured in a study of T cell responses to AZD1222 COVID-19 vaccine. Study overall: Recipients boosted at about 4 weeks or about 12 weeks are pooled.

The assay was immunoSEQ multiplex PCR, and TCRdb's table has in-frame clones only and misses some. This table holds approximately 74,000 clones, about 82% found once. Germline CDR1 and CDR2: KGHSH and LQKENI. CDR3 length equals 16 residues. Trimming cost V 5 bases and J 4 bases; bases outside gene matches: 8. General study findings and limits: Clonal diversity may have been underestimated in mostly white British donors. Just five to seven people given AZD1222 tested seropositive at baseline.

A note on this clone: Its specificity is unknown.

The chain couples TRBV18 to TRBJ1-4, with TRBD1 identical over 9 bases. The specimen comprised peripheral blood, sampled on day 0 of AZD1222 vaccination. This TCR was recovered from an adult in good health. The CDR3 nucleotides read TGTGCCAGCTCAACCGGACAGGGGAGGGGTAATGAAAAACTGTTTTTT. Its translation is CASSTGQGRGNEKLFF.